This T cell receptor beta chain was profiled in a study of blood T cell repertoires in COVID-19. Overall study: The United States, Italy and Spain were the sources of the acute and convalescent COVID-19 samples.

V lost 7 bases and J lost 4, with 10 bases in between. Germline-derived CDR1 and CDR2 are MDHEN and SYDVKM. This CDR3 contains 13 residues. This clone has a handful of counts. Method: immunoSEQ multiplex PCR; TCRdb's copy keeps in-frame clones and lacks some. Found here are over 130,000 clones, 65% to 90% of them singletons; the top ten hold 2.5% to 3.5%. This rearrangement joins TRBV28 to TRBJ2-2, with D possibly being TRBD2 (5 bases). This TCR derives from a man aged 50 to 60 with acute or convalescent COVID-19. Sequences were obtained from peripheral blood. The CDR3 DNA reads as TGTGCCAGCACCAATCTAGCCACCGGGGAGCTGTTTTTT. This encodes CASTNLATGELFF.